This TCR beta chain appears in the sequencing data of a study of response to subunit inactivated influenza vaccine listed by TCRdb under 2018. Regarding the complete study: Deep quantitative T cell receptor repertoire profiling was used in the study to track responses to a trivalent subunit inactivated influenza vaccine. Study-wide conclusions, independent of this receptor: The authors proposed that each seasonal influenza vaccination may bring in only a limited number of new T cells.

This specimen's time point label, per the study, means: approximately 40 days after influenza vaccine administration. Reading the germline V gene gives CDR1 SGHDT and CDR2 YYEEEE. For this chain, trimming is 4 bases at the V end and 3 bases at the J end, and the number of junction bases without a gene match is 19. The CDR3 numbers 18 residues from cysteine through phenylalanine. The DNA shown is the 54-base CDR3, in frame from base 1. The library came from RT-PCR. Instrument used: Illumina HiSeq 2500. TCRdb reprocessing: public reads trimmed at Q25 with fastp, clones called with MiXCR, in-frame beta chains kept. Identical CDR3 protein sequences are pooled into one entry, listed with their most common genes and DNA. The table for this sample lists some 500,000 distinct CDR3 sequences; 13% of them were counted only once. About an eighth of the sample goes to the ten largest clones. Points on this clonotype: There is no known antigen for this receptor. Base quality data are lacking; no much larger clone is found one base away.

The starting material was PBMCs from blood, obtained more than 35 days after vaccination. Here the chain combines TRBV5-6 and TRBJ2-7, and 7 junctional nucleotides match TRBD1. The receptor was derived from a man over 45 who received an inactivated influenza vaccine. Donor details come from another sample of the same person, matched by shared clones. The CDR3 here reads CASSTDREIYFGRYEQYF. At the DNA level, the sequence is TGTGCCAGCAGCACCGACAGGGAAATTTACTTTGGGCGCTACGAGCAGTACTTC.